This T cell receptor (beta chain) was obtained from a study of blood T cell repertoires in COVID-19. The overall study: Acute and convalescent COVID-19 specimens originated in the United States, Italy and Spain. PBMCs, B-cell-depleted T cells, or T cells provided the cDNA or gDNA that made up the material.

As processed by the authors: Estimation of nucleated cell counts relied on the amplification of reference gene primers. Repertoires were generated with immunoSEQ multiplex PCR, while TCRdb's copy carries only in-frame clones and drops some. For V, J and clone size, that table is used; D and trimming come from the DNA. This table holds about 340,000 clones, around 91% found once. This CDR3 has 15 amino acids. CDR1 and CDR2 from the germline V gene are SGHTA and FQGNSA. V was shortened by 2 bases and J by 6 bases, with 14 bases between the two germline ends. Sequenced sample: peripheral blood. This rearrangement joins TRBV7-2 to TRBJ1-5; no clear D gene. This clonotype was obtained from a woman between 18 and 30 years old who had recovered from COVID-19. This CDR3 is CASSLNHRRLQPQHF. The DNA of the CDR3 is TGTGCCAGCAGCTTAAACCATAGGAGGCTTCAGCCCCAGCATTTT.